This T cell receptor (beta chain) was observed in a study of patients and donors after allogeneic stem cell transplantation. After removal of 4 bases from V and 0 bases from J, the junction contained 7 bases not matched to a gene. Germline assignment: CDR1 SGHDT and CDR2 YYEEEE. The CDR3 covers 16 residues. A few counts support this clonotype. MiXCR was run by TCRdb on the RT-PCR reads, yielding one entry per CDR3 protein. Among approximately 160,000 distinct CDR3 sequences listed, about 24% were seen once. The receptor was derived from a human donor who was either an allogeneic HSCT recipient or a stem cell or donor lymphocyte infusion donor (not recorded which). It is not recorded whose cells these are; they may come from a transplant donor. The V call is TRBV5-6, the J call TRBJ2-1; 7 positions match TRBD2. Sequenced sample: blood, either unsorted or a sorted T cell fraction (not recorded which). The CDR3 reads CASSVGTTISYNEQFF. DNA of the CDR3: TGTGCCAGCAGCGTTGGGACTACCATCTCCTACAATGAGCAGTTCTTC.